Below are 16 T cell receptor beta chains sequenced from a single sample in a study of control samples from healthy donors and cancer patients. Profiled with immunoSEQ multiplex PCR; TCRdb holds only in-frame clones, not every one. The data show approximately 100,000 clones, 80% to 95% seen once. The specimen sequenced was blood. These receptor sequences come from a human donor in good health. The donor label of this sample is uncertain.

This chain connects TRBV19 to TRBJ1-1; D is possibly TRBD1 (5 bases). With 2 bases removed from V and 3 bases from J, the gap between germline ends came to 13 bases. There are 15 residues in the CDR3. Per the germline V gene, CDR1 is LNHDA and CDR2 is SQIVND (reference sequence). CDR3 in amino acids: CASSISGIMDTEAFF. DNA for the CDR3: TGTGCCAGTAGTATATCAGGGATTATGGACACTGAAGCTTTCTTT.

This clone has a handful of counts. The V and J genes are TRBV9 and TRBJ1-5; TRBD1 is a possible D gene (5 bases). Between the trimmed V and J ends, which lost 3 bases and 5 bases, there was a span of 15 bases. CDR1 SGDLS and CDR2 YYNGEE come from the germline V gene. This CDR3 has 15 residues. As DNA, the CDR3 is TGTGCCAGCAGCGGCCCGGGAGGGGCGGATCAGCCCCAGCATTTT. Its protein product is CASSGPGGADQPQHF. Full variable domain (outside the CDR3, taken from reference TRBV9 and TRBJ1-5): DSGVTQTPKHLITATGQRVTLRCSPRSGDLSVYWYQQSLDQGLQFLIQYYNGEERAKGNILERFSAQQFPDLHSELNLSSLELGDSALYFCASSGPGGADQPQHFGDGTRLSIL.

The table lists this clone with a count of one. The chain has TRBV30 and TRBJ1-2; D may be TRBD1 (5 bases). Per germline, CDR1 GTSNPN and CDR2 SVGIG (reference sequence). The CDR3 is 15 amino acids. V was trimmed by 2 bases and J by 6 bases, leaving 19 bases between them. CDR3 nucleotide sequence: TGTGCCTGGAGTCACCGACAGATTGGATGGGATGGCTACACCTTC. Its translation: CAWSHRQIGWDGYTF. Full variable domain (missing parts from reference TRBV30 and TRBJ1-2): SQTIHQWPATLVQPVGSPLSLECTVEGTSNPNLYWYRQAAGRGLQLLFYSVGIGQISSEVPQNLSASRPQDRQFILSSKKLLLSDSGFYLCAWSHRQIGWDGYTFGSGTRLTVV.

This chain connects TRBV2 to TRBJ1-6; 7 bases are a match to TRBD1. Per germline, CDR1 SNHLY and CDR2 FYNNEI. The CDR3 has 15 residues. V gave up 3 bases and J gave up 14 bases; unmatched junction bases: 13. CDR3 residues: CASSENRDRRFTLHF. In DNA form, the CDR3 reads TGTGCCAGCAGTGAGAACCGGGACAGACGATTCACCCTCCACTTT.

This sequence joins TRBV19 and TRBJ2-3, with TRBD2 identical over 9 bases. With V trimmed by 6 bases and J by 4 bases, 8 bases remained unmatched. The germline gives CDR1 LNHDA, CDR2 SQIVND (reference sequence). The CDR3 has 15 residues. The CDR3 region has the DNA TGTGCCAGTAGAACGACTAGCGGTAGCGCAGATACGCAGTATTTT. Amino acid sequence: CASRTTSGSADTQYF.

The rearrangement uses TRBV6-6 and TRBJ1-4; unclear D gene. Trimming pared 3 bases from V and 0 bases from J, leaving 11 bases between. This CDR3 contains 16 residues. Germline loops: CDR1 MNHNY, CDR2 SVGAGI (reference sequence). CDR3 sequence reads: CASSYSAGATNEKLFF. CDR3 sequence (DNA): TGTGCCAGCAGTTATTCGGCTGGAGCAACTAATGAAAAACTGTTTTTT.

V usage is TRBV5-1 and J usage is TRBJ2-2; D ambiguous. Germline V gene data show CDR1 as SGHRS and CDR2 as YFSETQ. The CDR3 has 16 residues. Trimming removed 0 bases from V and 0 bases from J, with 9 bases in between. This CDR3 is CASSLAATTNTGELFF. In DNA form, the CDR3 reads TGCGCCAGCAGCTTGGCCGCGACAACGAACACCGGGGAGCTGTTTTTT.

The rearrangement joins TRBV6-6 to TRBJ2-7, with 9 bases that match TRBD1. V dropped 5 bases and J dropped 3; count of bases not matched to a gene: 8. The CDR3 is 15 amino acids. Per the germline V gene, CDR1 is MNHNY and CDR2 is SVGAGI (reference sequence). CDR3 nucleotides: TGTGCCAGCAGTCCGCGGACAGGGGTGGTCTACGAGCAGTACTTC. Translating gives CASSPRTGVVYEQYF.

As regards this clone: Other DNA sequences in the same sample also yield this CDR3. This chain uses TRBV2 with TRBJ1-2; D is ambiguous. The CDR3 has 13 residues. Per germline, CDR1 SNHLY and CDR2 FYNNEI. V lost 1 base and J lost 2, with 5 bases in between. Here the CDR3 reads CASSEGRNYGYTF. The CDR3 bases are TGTGCCAGCAGTGAAGGCAGGAACTATGGCTACACCTTC.

CDR3 residues: CASSLGGMGQPQHF. The CDR3 coding sequence is TGTGCCAGCAGCTTGGGGGGAATGGGTCAGCCCCAGCATTTT. The rearrangement links TRBV5-5 to TRBJ1-5; D gene uncertain. Germline V gene data show CDR1 as SGHKS and CDR2 as YYEKEE (reference sequence). V was clipped by 0 bases and J by 6 bases, with 10 bases between them. CDR3 size: 14 residues.

V usage is TRBV7-2 and J usage is TRBJ2-5, with 7 bases fitting TRBD2. Germline V gives CDR1 SGHTA, CDR2 FQGNSA. With 5 bases clipped from V and 4 bases from J, the junction kept 7 bases outside the gene matches. This CDR3 region has 14 residues. For the CDR3, the DNA is TGTGCCAGCAGCCAGATTCGACTAGCAGAGACCCAGTACTTC. Translation gives CASSQIRLAETQYF.

The chain has TRBV10-3 and TRBJ2-6; D is ambiguous. This CDR3 region has 14 residues. Trimming left V 3 bases short and J 6 bases short, with 9 bases between. Germline CDR1 and CDR2: ENHRY and SYGVKD. The DNA for the CDR3 is TGTGCCATCAGTGAATATTCGGTGGCCAACGTCCTGACTTTC. This codes for CAISEYSVANVLTF.

The chain recombines TRBV3-1 (or the pseudogene TRBV3-2) with TRBJ2-5, with TRBD2 matching over 7 bases. The germline CDR1 and CDR2 sequences are LGHDT and YNNKEL (reference sequence). The ends lost 1 base at V and 10 bases at J; junction bases unmatched: 3. The CDR3 totals 12 residues. CDR3 amino acids: CASSQGIAGQYF. DNA for the CDR3: TGTGCCAGCAGCCAAGGCATAGCGGGCCAGTACTTC.

This clone was detected once. The chain recombines TRBV2 with TRBJ2-1, with D possibly TRBD1 on 6 matching bases. CDR1 is SNHLY, CDR2 FYNNEI, per germline. This CDR3 is built from 14 residues. The V end lost 2 bases, the J end lost 4 bases, and 9 bases lay between the germline ends. The CDR3 sequence is CASSEIGQYNEQFF. The CDR3 DNA is TGTGCCAGCAGTGAAATTGGACAGTACAATGAGCAGTTCTTC.

This sequence joins TRBV10-1 and TRBJ2-1; D call uncertain. The CDR3 runs 16 residues. Trimming pared 0 bases from V and 0 bases from J, leaving 9 bases between. CDR1 is WNHNN and CDR2 is SYGVQD in the germline V gene (reference sequence). The CDR3 protein is CASSESHRDSYNEQFF. DNA for the CDR3: TGCGCCAGCAGTGAGTCTCACCGAGACTCCTACAATGAGCAGTTCTTC.

This chain's CDR3 is CASSLDRGTEAFF. The CDR3 DNA follows: TGTGCCAGCAGCCTTGACAGGGGAACTGAAGCTTTCTTT. The chain carries TRBV3-1 (or the pseudogene TRBV3-2) and TRBJ1-1; TRBD1 matches at 8 bases. Germline V CDR1 and CDR2: LGHDT, YNNKEL (reference sequence). V lost 4 bases, J lost 5 bases, and 3 bases stayed unmatched. There are 13 residues in the CDR3.